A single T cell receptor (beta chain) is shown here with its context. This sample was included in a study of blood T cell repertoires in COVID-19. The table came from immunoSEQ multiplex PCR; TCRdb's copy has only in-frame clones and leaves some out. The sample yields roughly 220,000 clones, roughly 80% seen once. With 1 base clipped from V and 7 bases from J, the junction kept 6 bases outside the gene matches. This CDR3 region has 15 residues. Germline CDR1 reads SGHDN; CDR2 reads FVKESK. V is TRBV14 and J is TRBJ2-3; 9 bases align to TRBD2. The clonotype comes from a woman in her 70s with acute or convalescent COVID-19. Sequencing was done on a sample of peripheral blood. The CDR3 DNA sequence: TGTGCCAGCAGCCAAGGTAGCGGGAGAGTTAATACGCAGTATTTT. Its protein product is CASSQGSGRVNTQYF. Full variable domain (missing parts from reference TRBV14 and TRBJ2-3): EAGVTQFPSHSVIEKGQTVTLRCDPISGHDNLYWYRRVMGKEIKFLLHFVKESKQDESGMPNNRFLAERTGGTYSTLKVQPAELEDSGVYFCASSQGSGRVNTQYFGPGTRLTVL.